This TCR beta chain was observed in a study of OX40 agonist ivuxolimab in advanced cancers. The overall study: Patients treated during dose escalation were battling hepatocellular carcinoma, melanoma, renal cell or head and neck cancer.

Findings of the study overall: CD4+ and CD8+ blood T cells expanded clonally by week 6 at 0.1 to 3.0 mg/kg. The mean number of expanded clones was higher in CD8+ T cells than in CD4+.

Remarks on this clone: Its specificity is unknown. A read error may account for a junction end that differs from germline.

The CDR3 totals 11 residues. The germline V gene encodes CDR1 LGHNA and CDR2 YSLEER. Repertoires were generated with immunoSEQ multiplex PCR, while TCRdb's copy carries only in-frame clones and drops some. The table records approximately 24,000 clones, roughly 73% of them present only once. The sequence was collected from an adult with an advanced solid tumor such as melanoma, head and neck, liver or kidney cancer. The source material was CD4+ or CD8+ T cells sorted from blood, sampled in a trial of the OX40 agonist ivuxolimab. The V call is TRBV4-3, the J call TRBJ1-1; no firm D call. The CDR3 loop reads CASSQDTEAFF. The DNA of the CDR3 is TGCGCCAGCAGCCAAGACACCGAAGCTTTCTTT.